The 16 T cell receptor beta chains below were found in one sample sequenced in a study of T cell responses to AZD1222 COVID-19 vaccine. Sequenced by immunoSEQ multiplex PCR; TCRdb stores in-frame clones only, minus some. The repertoire holds roughly 140,000 clones, with under 95% as singletons. The sample here was peripheral blood, taken on day 0 of AZD1222 vaccination. Source of these receptors: an adult in good health.

The chain uses TRBV28 and TRBJ1-5; perhaps TRBD1 as D (5 bases). Germline CDR1 MDHEN, CDR2 SYDVKM. Trimming cost V 6 bases and J 3 bases, with 15 bases left between them. The CDR3 is 15 amino acids. The CDR3 loop reads CASRNRGRDNQPQHF. The CDR3 DNA reads TGTGCCAGCAGAAACCGGGGCCGCGACAATCAGCCCCAGCATTTT. Based on the CDR3 plus reference TRBV28 and TRBJ1-5, the full variable domain is DVKVTQSSRYLVKRTGEKVFLECVQDMDHENMFWYRQDPGLGLRLIYFSYDVKMKEKGDIPEGYSVSREKKERFSLILESASTNQTSMYLCASRNRGRDNQPQHFGDGTRLSIL.

The chain recombines TRBV25-1 with TRBJ1-6; D is uncertain. The CDR3 runs 13 residues. Germline V CDR1 and CDR2: MGHDK, SYGVNS. V was shortened by 2 bases and J by 6 bases, with 5 bases between the two germline ends. In nucleotides, the CDR3 is TGTGCCAGCAGTGAAAACACTAATTCACCCCTCCACTTT. It yields the protein CASSENTNSPLHF.

A remark on this clone: Because the CDR3's place on the DNA is in doubt, the DNA is left out and the CDR3 is given as listed by TCRdb. The chain combines TRBV7-2 with TRBJ2-2; TRBD1 is taken as the D call from the table, unchecked against the DNA. The CDR3 contains 17 residues when both ends are counted. Germline V gene data show CDR1 as SGHTA and CDR2 as FQGNSA. The CDR3 sequence: CASSVGTGRLRAGELFF.

V and J are TRBV7-9 and TRBJ2-1, with a weak D call TRBD1 (6 bases). Trimming cost V 7 bases and J 8 bases, with 12 bases left between them. The germline V gene has CDR1 SEHNR and CDR2 FQNEAQ (reference sequence). The CDR3 covers 12 residues. In DNA, the CDR3 is TGTGCCAGCATCCTACAGGGCTATGAGCAGTTCTTC. This codes for CASILQGYEQFF.

The genes are TRBV7-8 and TRBJ1-4; perhaps TRBD1 as D (5 bases). The CDR3 spans 14 residues. Trimming cost V 6 bases and J 5 bases, with 13 bases left between them. Germline lookup yields CDR1 SGHVS and CDR2 FQNEAQ. CDR3 region: CASRREGRNEKLFF. CDR3 DNA: TGTGCCAGCAGAAGGGAGGGGAGGAATGAAAAACTGTTTTTT.

The chain recombines TRBV10-1 with TRBJ2-1; 7 bases line up with TRBD1. CDR3 length equals 14 residues. Germline CDR1 and CDR2: WNHNN and SYGVQD (reference sequence). Trimming at V came to 5 bases and at J to 5 bases, leaving 6 bases not matched to a gene. The CDR3 loop reads CASSKGGPDNEQFF. The CDR3 region has the DNA TGCGCCAGCAGTAAAGGGGGCCCAGACAATGAGCAGTTCTTC.

V gene TRBV28 combines with J gene TRBJ2-7; TRBD2 is a possible D gene (6 bases). The CDR3 has 15 residues. Germline lookup yields CDR1 MDHEN and CDR2 SYDVKM. Trimming stripped 1 base from V and 3 bases from J, with 13 bases between. The DNA for the CDR3 is TGTGCCAGCAGTTTATTCGGGACTCTGCTCTACGAGCAGTACTTC. Amino acid sequence: CASSLFGTLLYEQYF.

V is TRBV21-1 and J is TRBJ1-4. TRBV21-1 is given as a pseudogene. This CDR3 contains 15 residues. The CDR3 bases are TGTGCCAGCAGCAAATTCGGCCCAACTAATGAAAAACTGTTTTTT. It codes for CASSKFGPTNEKLFF.

This chain connects TRBV24-1 to TRBJ2-7, with 9 bases that match TRBD2. Germline V gives CDR1 KGHDR, CDR2 SFDVKD. The V segment lost 4 bases and the J segment 6 bases; nucleotides outside the gene matches: 9. The CDR3 has 15 amino acids. The CDR3 protein is CATSEFLAGIREQYF. The CDR3 bases are TGTGCCACCAGTGAGTTTCTAGCGGGAATCCGCGAGCAGTACTTC.

The chain links TRBV25-1 to TRBJ1-1; weak D call: TRBD1 (5 bases). CDR1 and CDR2 (germline): MGHDK, SYGVNS. V lost 3 bases, J lost 11 bases, and 22 bases lay in between. This CDR3 spans 15 amino acids. The CDR3 region has the DNA TGTGCCAGCAGTGAGGATTTGGGGGTCCGAAGTACGGCTTTCTTT. This codes for CASSEDLGVRSTAFF.

J is TRBJ2-5 and V is TRBV29-1, with D possibly being TRBD1 or TRBD2 (5 bases each). Trimming shortened V by 5 bases and J by 5 bases, and 18 bases separated the two germline ends. Germline CDR1 SQVTM, CDR2 ANQGSEA. The CDR3 consists of 14 residues. The CDR3, as DNA: TGCAGCGTTACTGAGGGGTACGTGGGGGAGACCCAGTACTTC. Protein product: CSVTEGYVGETQYF.

This clone was seen a few times. This chain uses TRBV9 with TRBJ2-7; 11 bases line up with TRBD2. After removal of 3 bases from V and 0 bases from J, the junction contained 2 bases not matched to a gene. This CDR3 has 15 amino acids. Germline CDR1 SGDLS, CDR2 YYNGEE. CDR3 region: CASSGTSGSSYEQYF. The CDR3 nucleotides are TGTGCCAGCAGCGGGACTAGCGGGTCCTCCTACGAGCAGTACTTC.

J is TRBJ1-1 and V is TRBV28; D gene unclear. With 3 bases removed from V and 0 bases from J, the gap between germline ends came to 11 bases. This CDR3 comprises 15 residues. The germline gives CDR1 MDHEN, CDR2 SYDVKM. Written as DNA, the CDR3 is TGTGCCAGCAGTTTCGGGTTGGGCCTGAACACTGAAGCTTTCTTT. Amino acid sequence: CASSFGLGLNTEAFF. Together with reference TRBV28 and TRBJ1-1, the CDR3 gives the full variable domain: DVKVTQSSRYLVKRTGEKVFLECVQDMDHENMFWYRQDPGLGLRLIYFSYDVKMKEKGDIPEGYSVSREKKERFSLILESASTNQTSMYLCASSFGLGLNTEAFFGQGTRLTVV.

This chain links TRBV5-1 with TRBJ2-1, with a tentative D call TRBD1 (5 bases). CDR3 size: 14 residues. Germline CDR1 is SGHRS and CDR2 is YFSETQ. V lost 0 bases to trimming and J lost 5 bases, with 9 bases between them. The CDR3 here is CASSLAAGHNEQFF. DNA of the CDR3: TGCGCCAGCAGCTTGGCCGCAGGGCACAATGAGCAGTTCTTC.

The rearrangement links TRBV6-4 to TRBJ2-1; TRBD2 might be the D (6 bases). With 3 bases removed from V and 6 bases from J, the gap between germline ends came to 12 bases. Germline CDR1 and CDR2: MRHNA and SNTAGT. The CDR3 extends over 14 amino acids. The CDR3 nucleotides read TGTGCCAGCAGTGAACGGGGGTACTCCAATGAGCAGTTCTTC. It encodes CASSERGYSNEQFF.

In its sample, this clone was seen a few times. The chain combines TRBV18 with TRBJ2-2; D is uncertain. Germline CDR1 reads KGHSH; CDR2 reads LQKENI. The CDR3 has 14 residues. V lost 4 bases and J lost 0, with 6 bases in between. Here the CDR3 DNA reads TGTGCCAGCTCACGATCACCGAACACCGGGGAGCTGTTTTTT. Protein product: CASSRSPNTGELFF.